The rows below give T cell receptor beta chains drawn from one sample of a study of regulatory T cells in long-lasting Graves disease. MiXCR, applied by TCRdb to the multiplex PCR reads, yields one record per CDR3 protein. The sample has some 440,000 distinct CDR3 sequences, about a fifth seen once. This specimen was peripheral blood mononuclear cells (PBMCs), taken when the disease was refractory, from a patient treated with antithyroid drugs. These receptors all come from a female donor with Graves disease. CDR3s leave out the opening cysteine and the closing phenylalanine or tryptophan. The order of the fields is CDR3 protein, V gene, J gene.

ASSLRQGTNTEAF,TRBV18,TRBJ1-1
ASSAKGTPLGVSQY,TRBV7-9,TRBJ2-5
ASSPWGSELSGANVLT,TRBV28,TRBJ2-6
ASSMVQGQTGELF,TRBV19,TRBJ2-2
ASSYSGTRIHNEQF,TRBV6-9,TRBJ2-1
ATSDLLGGETQY,TRBV24-1,TRBJ2-5
ASSLDRRRVSAGELF,TRBV11-2,TRBJ2-2
ASGYPSYEQY,TRBV6-1,TRBJ2-7
ASRPGYSYEQY,TRBV27,TRBJ2-7
ASSQDINTEAF,TRBV4-2,TRBJ1-1
ASSPTSLGGETQY,TRBV7-9,TRBJ2-5
SARDLASASYEQY,TRBV20-1,TRBJ2-7
ASSRQAKTSDNNQPQH,TRBV19,TRBJ1-5
ASSSLGLTQETQY,TRBV5-1,TRBJ2-5
ASSQDFPRELWAEQY,TRBV4-1,TRBJ2-7
ASREADRNTEAF,TRBV7-9,TRBJ1-1
ASSRGLAAYNEQF,TRBV2,TRBJ2-1
ASSRGQGDDEQY,TRBV7-3,TRBJ2-7
ASSYSWNEQF,TRBV11-2,TRBJ2-1
ASSPYAPPIFSGANVLT,TRBV27,TRBJ2-6
ASVTWRASVPGELF,TRBV28,TRBJ2-2
ASSQDYGPNYNQPQH,TRBV4-2,TRBJ1-5
ASSRREVAGGGETQY,TRBV28,TRBJ2-5
ASSLVGNTYEQY,TRBV5-6,TRBJ2-7
ASSPGGVTYEQY,TRBV3-1,TRBJ2-7
AISEQGMGGELF,TRBV10-3,TRBJ2-2
ASSFGGASGYT,TRBV7-2,TRBJ1-2
AWRGDGQY,TRBV30,TRBJ2-7
ASSPRGQGFQETQY,TRBV18,TRBJ2-5
ATSRDRGNIQY,TRBV15,TRBJ2-4
ASSARPAGGYNEQF,TRBV6-2/TRBV6-3,TRBJ2-1
SAPLQGIRNGYT,TRBV20-1,TRBJ1-2
ATSRVGQGAWETQY,TRBV15,TRBJ2-5
ASSPLRDRGFYEQY,TRBV27,TRBJ2-7
SVGATNYEQY,TRBV29-1,TRBJ2-7
ASSLSSGGIGEQY,TRBV7-8,TRBJ2-7
ASSLVSGANVLT,TRBV28,TRBJ2-6
ASSLTGGAFAEAF,TRBV5-1,TRBJ1-1
ASSYLRQYEQY,TRBV6-2/TRBV6-3,TRBJ2-7
ASSYGTGDQPQH,TRBV6-2/TRBV6-3,TRBJ1-5
ASSLVTSSSGANVLT,TRBV5-8,TRBJ2-6
SARSGALGRQY,TRBV20-1,TRBJ2-7
ASRGETATYEQY,TRBV7-2,TRBJ2-7
ASRGRGGYSTGTGTTGELF,TRBV6-1,TRBJ2-2
SASPGIFGYT,TRBV20-1,TRBJ1-2
ASSLEGQGFSFTTEAF,TRBV28,TRBJ1-1
ASSYIGQGNYGYT,TRBV6-5,TRBJ1-2
ASSLLTGTVNNSPLH,TRBV27,TRBJ1-6
SVQGAGKNIQY,TRBV29-1,TRBJ2-4
ASSELGFQREGNPYEQY,TRBV6-1,TRBJ2-7
SGRTEYEQY,TRBV29-1,TRBJ2-7
ASTLGLAGLQETQY,TRBV28,TRBJ2-5
AWNHPSALGEKLF,TRBV30,TRBJ1-4
ASSTSGQNSNQPQH,TRBV19,TRBJ1-5
ASSPPGRNYGYT,TRBV3-1,TRBJ1-2
ASSDTSGRTGELF,TRBV7-9,TRBJ2-2
ASSITGTFNTEAF,TRBV19,TRBJ1-1
ASTQTIRDRGPGLAYEQY,TRBV27,TRBJ2-7
ASSRTGTRGYT,TRBV7-2,TRBJ1-2